This TCR beta chain was recorded in a study of T cell responses to AZD1222 COVID-19 vaccine. The study's findings and limits: Repertoires were collected only later (after the peak T cell response had occurred). The sample set comprised mostly white British donors with more females, and clonal diversity was possibly underestimated.

TCRdb keeps only in-frame clones here, not all; method: immunoSEQ multiplex PCR. The table has about 120,000 clones, roughly nine tenths seen once. The CDR3 is 13 residues long. V lost 1 base, J lost 5 bases, and 8 bases lay in between. To note about this clone: What it recognizes is unknown.

The chain uses TRBV12-3 or TRBV12-4 and TRBJ2-5, with D possibly matching TRBD2 (5 bases). This TCR derives from an adult in good health. The sample was peripheral blood, taken on day 0 of AZD1222 vaccination. CDR3 DNA sequence: TGTGCCAGCAGTTTAGGGCCGGGGGAGACCCAGTACTTC. This encodes CASSLGPGETQYF.